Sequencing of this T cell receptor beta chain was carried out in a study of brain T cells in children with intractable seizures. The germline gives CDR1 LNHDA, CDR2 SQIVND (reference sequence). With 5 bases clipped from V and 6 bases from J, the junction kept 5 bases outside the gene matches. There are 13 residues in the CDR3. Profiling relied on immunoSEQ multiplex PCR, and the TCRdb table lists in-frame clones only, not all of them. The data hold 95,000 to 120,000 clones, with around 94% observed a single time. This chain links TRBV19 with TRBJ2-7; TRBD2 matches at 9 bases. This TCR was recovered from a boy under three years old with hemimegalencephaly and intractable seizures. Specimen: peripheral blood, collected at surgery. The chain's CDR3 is CASSVTSGSEQYF. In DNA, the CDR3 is TGTGCCAGTAGTGTAACTAGCGGGTCCGAGCAGTACTTC.